Listed below are T cell receptor beta chains from one sample, sequenced in a study of cytomegalovirus exposure and HLA in healthy donors. Data came from immunoSEQ multiplex PCR; TCRdb stores just in-frame clones and leaves some out. The sample shows 140,000 or so clones, approximately 65% of them seen only once. Sample: PBMCs. These receptor sequences come from a woman aged 55-69 years in good health and CMV-seronegative. Each CDR3 is given with its conserved first and last residue. D genes are given only for firm matches. Clone size is given for some rows only: seen once, a few or many times, or a class if the clone is expanded.

V: TRBV19; size: NA; J: TRBJ1-5; D: TRBD1; length: 19; DNA: TGTGCCAGTAGTATAGGCCCGGTGGCAGGGGGCTGGAGCAATCAGCCCCAGCATTTT; CDR3: CASSIGPVAGGWSNQPQHF
V: TRBV7-2; size: NA; J: TRBJ1-5; D: NA; length: 14; DNA: TGTGCCAGCAGCTCAACAGGGCCCAATCAGCCCCAGCATTTT; CDR3: CASSSTGPNQPQHF
V: TRBV18; size: NA; J: TRBJ2-7; D: NA; length: 13; DNA: TGTGCCAGCTCATTTGCGGACAGAAGAGAGCAGTACTTC; CDR3: CASSFADRREQYF
V: TRBV5-1; size: NA; J: TRBJ2-3; D: TRBD2; length: 16; DNA: TGCGCTAGCAGCTTGGCCAGCGGGGGGGCGGCAGATACGCAGTATTTT; CDR3: CASSLASGGAADTQYF
V: TRBV14; size: NA; J: TRBJ1-2; D: NA; length: 14; DNA: TGTGCCAGCAGCCAAAATCTCTTCTACTATGGCTACACCTTC; CDR3: CASSQNLFYYGYTF
V: TRBV7-6; size: NA; J: TRBJ2-1; D: TRBD2; length: 13; DNA: TGTGCCAGCAGCTTTGGGACTAGCGTTGAGCAGTTCTTC; CDR3: CASSFGTSVEQFF
V: TRBV4-2; size: NA; J: TRBJ1-2; D: NA; length: 13; DNA: TGTGCCAGCAGCCAAGATACGAGCTATGGCTACACCTTC; CDR3: CASSQDTSYGYTF
V: TRBV9; size: few; J: TRBJ2-1; D: TRBD2; length: 16; DNA: TGTGCCAGCAGCTCCCGGACTAGCGGGAGGGGAAATGAGCAGTTCTTC; CDR3: CASSSRTSGRGNEQFF
V: TRBV10-2; size: NA; J: TRBJ2-5; D: TRBD2; length: 15; DNA: TGCGCCAGCAGTGGACGGGGGGGCAGGCAAGAGACCCAGTACTTC; CDR3: CASSGRGGRQETQYF
V: TRBV9; size: NA; J: TRBJ2-7; D: NA; length: 14; DNA: TGTGCCAGCAGCCCAACCCCCAGGACTGACGAGCAGTACTTC; CDR3: CASSPTPRTDEQYF
V: TRBV5-4; size: NA; J: TRBJ2-5; D: TRBD1; length: 16; DNA: TGTGCCAGCAGCTTCCCCTCCGGGACAGGGAAAGAGACCCAGTACTTC; CDR3: CASSFPSGTGKETQYF
V: TRBV7-3; size: NA; J: TRBJ2-1; D: NA; length: 15; DNA: TGTGCCAGCAGCTTAAACCATAACGTGGCGGGGGCCCCGTTCTTC; CDR3: CASSLNHNVAGAPFF
V: TRBV6-6; size: NA; J: TRBJ2-2; D: TRBD1; length: 13; DNA: TGTGCCAGCCGGGACAGGGCAATCGGGGAGCTGTTTTTT; CDR3: CASRDRAIGELFF
V: TRBV2; size: NA; J: TRBJ2-5; D: TRBD1; length: 13; DNA: TGTGCCAGCAGTACAGGGGAAATTGAGACCCAGTACTTC; CDR3: CASSTGEIETQYF
V: TRBV25-1; size: NA; J: TRBJ2-5; D: TRBD2; length: 17; DNA: TGTGCCAGCAGTGAATTGGGACTAGCGGGAGCCCAAGAGACCCAGTACTTC; CDR3: CASSELGLAGAQETQYF